The 21 T cell receptor beta chains below come from one sample, sequenced in a study of CD8 T cells in ankylosing spondylitis. From the 5' RACE reads, TCRdb called clonotypes with MiXCR, one entry per CDR3 protein. The sample lists some 33,000 distinct CDR3 sequences, approximately 15% seen once, with less than 40% in the top ten. Specimen: blood. The receptors were sampled from a male donor with ankylosing spondylitis or in good health (not recorded which).

This clonotype has only one observation. The chain has TRBV14 and TRBJ2-7; no reliable D call. CDR3 size: 15 residues. Germline assignment: CDR1 SGHDN and CDR2 FVKESK. V lost 0 bases and J 4 bases, leaving 13 bases between the germline ends. The CDR3 loop is CASSQDQTVKYEQYF. The CDR3, as DNA: TGTGCCAGCAGCCAAGATCAAACAGTAAAGTACGAGCAGTACTTC.

The rearrangement uses TRBV19 and TRBJ1-1; 7 bases fit TRBD1. The CDR3 consists of 12 residues. The germline V gene has CDR1 LNHDA and CDR2 SQIVND (reference sequence). V gave up 5 bases and J gave up 4 bases; unmatched junction bases: 1. This CDR3 is CASSWTGTEAFF. DNA for the CDR3: TGTGCCAGTAGTTGGACAGGCACTGAAGCTTTCTTT.

This rearrangement joins TRBV30 to TRBJ2-7; TRBD2 agrees at 9 bases. The germline V gene encodes CDR1 GTSNPN and CDR2 SVGIG (reference sequence). This CDR3 is built from 13 residues. J lost 2 bases, V lost 8 bases, and 7 bases had no gene match. CDR3 nucleotide sequence: TGTGCCATTAGCGGGAGAAACACCTACGAGCAGTACTTC. It encodes CAISGRNTYEQYF.

The sample holds a few counts of this clonotype. CDR3 amino acids: CSAGRPGPRDTQYF. CDR3 DNA sequence: TGCAGTGCTGGCAGACCCGGCCCCCGAGATACGCAGTATTTT. The chain combines TRBV20-1 with TRBJ2-3; no clear D gene. V dropped 5 bases and J dropped 5 bases, with 17 bases sitting between them. The CDR3 contains 14 residues. Germline-derived CDR1 and CDR2 are DFQATT and SNEGSKA (reference sequence).

The chain recombines TRBV7-9 with TRBJ1-4; TRBD1 is a possible D gene (6 bases). Germline CDR1 and CDR2: SEHNR and FQNEAQ (reference sequence). With 2 bases removed from V and 8 bases from J, the gap between germline ends came to 12 bases. The CDR3 length is 14 residues. The CDR3 DNA reads TGTGCCAGCAGCTTACCGGGGGCACAAGAAAAACTGTTTTTT. Protein: CASSLPGAQEKLFF.

This clonotype was observed a few times. The CDR3: CASSLKGGDTEAFF. DNA for the CDR3: TGTGCCAGCAGTTTAAAGGGGGGAGACACTGAAGCTTTCTTT. The gene calls are TRBV12-3 or TRBV12-4 and TRBJ1-1, with a tentative D call TRBD1 (6 bases). The CDR3 sequence is 14 residues long. V was pared by 2 bases and J by 3 bases, with 10 bases between.

The gene calls are TRBV2 and TRBJ2-2; 13 bases map to TRBD2. The germline CDR1 and CDR2 sequences are SNHLY and FYNNEI. This CDR3 is 15 amino acids long. V shed 6 bases and J 4 bases; nucleotides not matched to a gene: 2. CDR3 region: CASRGTSGTTGELFF. The CDR3 nucleotides read TGTGCCAGCAGGGGGACTAGCGGGACCACCGGGGAGCTGTTTTTT.

The gene calls are TRBV29-1 and TRBJ2-1; TRBD2 matches 10 bases. J was trimmed by 7 bases and V by 3 bases; bases with no gene match: 6. Germline loops: CDR1 SQVTM, CDR2 ANQGSEA. The CDR3 extends over 14 amino acids. In nucleotides, the CDR3 is TGCAGCGTTGAGATTAGCGGGAGGCCTAATGAGCAGTTCTTC. Its protein is CSVEISGRPNEQFF.

This clonotype has a handful of counts. V usage is TRBV30 and J usage is TRBJ1-2; D is uncertain. The V gene's germline CDR1 is GTSNPN and CDR2 SVGIG (reference sequence). V was trimmed by 2 bases and J by 1 base, leaving 8 bases between them. The CDR3 runs 13 residues. The CDR3 is CAWSSVFNYGYTF. As DNA, the CDR3 is TGTGCCTGGAGTTCCGTATTTAACTATGGCTACACCTTC.

This clonotype came up a few times. The chain has TRBV7-2 and TRBJ2-5, with no clear D. This CDR3 spans 12 amino acids. Germline CDR1 is SGHTA and CDR2 is FQGNSA. Trimming removed 5 bases from V and 2 bases from J, with 6 bases in between. The CDR3 DNA reads as TGTGCCAGCAGCATCAATCAAGAGACCCAGTACTTC. Protein: CASSINQETQYF.

In this sample, this clonotype is medium-sized. The chain joins TRBV10-3 to TRBJ2-2; the match to TRBD1 covers 12 bases. This CDR3 is 16 amino acids long. Germline loops: CDR1 ENHRY, CDR2 SYGVKD. After removal of 9 bases from V and 6 bases from J, the junction contained 11 bases not matched to a gene. CDR3 DNA sequence: TGTGCCATAAGATCCGGGACAGGGGGCGCGGCCGGGGAGCTGTTTTTT. Translated: CAIRSGTGGAAGELFF.

The rearrangement uses TRBV4-2 and TRBJ2-3; 8 bases are shared with TRBD2. This CDR3 has 17 residues. V dropped 4 bases and J dropped 0; count of bases not matched to a gene: 9. Germline V gene lookup returns CDR1 LGHNA and CDR2 YNFKEQ. CDR3 in amino acids: CASSPGAGDYSTDTQYF. CDR3 coding DNA: TGTGCCAGCAGCCCGGGAGCGGGAGACTATAGCACAGATACGCAGTATTTT.

The genes are TRBV6-5 and TRBJ2-1; D not resolved. Germline CDR1 is MNHEY and CDR2 is SVGAGI. The CDR3 spans 15 residues. Trimming took 5 bases from V and 8 from J, leaving 19 bases between them. This chain's CDR3 is CASSQVLPWRDEQFF. CDR3 in DNA: TGTGCCAGCAGTCAGGTCCTACCGTGGCGCGATGAGCAGTTCTTC.

The chain links TRBV29-1 to TRBJ2-1; 11 bases match TRBD2. The CDR3 is made up of 14 amino acids. With 4 bases clipped from V and 7 bases from J, the junction kept 6 bases outside the gene matches. Germline V gives CDR1 SQVTM, CDR2 ANQGSEA. This CDR3 reads CSVATSGARNEQFF. CDR3 bases: TGCAGCGTTGCGACTAGCGGGGCCCGAAATGAGCAGTTCTTC.

The genes are TRBV12-3 or TRBV12-4 and TRBJ2-3; 14 bases match TRBD2. V was clipped by 5 bases and J by 6 bases; unmatched bases: 7. This CDR3 has 16 amino acids. CDR3 loop: CASSIGLAGGGDTQYF. The CDR3 DNA reads TGTGCCAGCAGTATCGGACTAGCGGGAGGTGGTGATACGCAGTATTTT.

The rearrangement uses TRBV6-5 and TRBJ2-5; D unresolved. With 0 bases removed from V and 5 bases from J, the gap between germline ends came to 13 bases. This CDR3 region has 15 residues. CDR1 is MNHEY, CDR2 SVGAGI, per germline. CDR3 in amino acids: CASSYSPVQWETQYF. The CDR3 nucleotides read TGTGCCAGCAGTTACTCACCAGTACAATGGGAGACCCAGTACTTC.

This clonotype was seen more than once but under ten times. The chain combines TRBV6-5 with TRBJ2-7, with D perhaps TRBD1 (5 bases). This CDR3 is 15 amino acids long. With 2 bases removed from V and 5 bases from J, the gap between germline ends came to 16 bases. CDR1 is MNHEY and CDR2 is SVGAGI in the germline V gene. CDR3 sequence: CASSYLGALQDEQYF. The CDR3 DNA reads as TGTGCCAGCAGTTACCTTGGGGCACTTCAGGACGAGCAGTACTTC.

This clonotype has only a few counts. The rearrangement links TRBV15 to TRBJ2-7; 8 bases are a match to TRBD1. Germline V gene lookup returns CDR1 LNHNV and CDR2 YYDKDF (reference sequence). CDR3 length: 16 amino acids. V trimming: 0 bases; J trimming: 3 bases; junction bases outside the gene matches: 7. As DNA, the CDR3 is TGTGCCACCAGCAGAGATCAGGACAGGGTCATCTACGAGCAGTACTTC. Its translation is CATSRDQDRVIYEQYF. The full variable domain, completed using reference TRBV15 and TRBJ2-7, is DAMVIQNPRYQVTQFGKPVTLSCSQTLNHNVMYWYQQKSSQAPKLLFHYYDKDFNNEADTPDNFQSRRPNTSFCFLDIRSPGLGDTAMYLCATSRDQDRVIYEQYFGPGTRLTVT.

This clonotype was picked up a small number of times. The gene calls are TRBV7-2 and TRBJ2-1; 8 nucleotides align to TRBD1. With V trimmed by 3 bases and J by 8 bases, 6 bases remained unmatched. The CDR3 extends over 14 amino acids. Germline V gives CDR1 SGHTA, CDR2 FQGNSA. The CDR3: CASSFGQGLHEQFF. Here the CDR3 DNA reads TGTGCCAGCAGCTTCGGACAGGGTCTCCATGAGCAGTTCTTC.

The rearrangement joins TRBV29-1 to TRBJ2-7; D is unresolved. Looked up from germline, CDR1 is SQVTM and CDR2 is ANQGSEA. The V end was cut by 3 bases, the J end by 2 bases, with 8 bases between. The CDR3 totals 12 residues. The CDR3 here is CSVELATYEQYF. CDR3 nucleotide sequence: TGCAGCGTTGAGTTGGCCACCTACGAGCAGTACTTC.

In this sample, this clonotype turned up a few times. V gene TRBV7-2 combines with J gene TRBJ2-5, with D uncertain. Germline V gives CDR1 SGHTA, CDR2 FQGNSA. V was trimmed by 5 bases and J by 7 bases, leaving 11 bases between them. The CDR3 sequence is 12 residues long. The CDR3 is CASSERLGTQYF. Written as DNA, the CDR3 is TGTGCCAGCAGCGAGCGACTGGGGACCCAGTACTTC.